The clone carrying this T cell receptor (beta chain) was seen once. Germline assignment: CDR1 SQVTM and CDR2 ANQGSEA. Trimming at V came to 6 bases and at J to 10 bases, leaving 15 bases not matched to a gene. This CDR3 has 17 residues. This entry comes from a study of blood T cell repertoires in COVID-19. TCRdb keeps only in-frame clones here, not all; method: immunoSEQ multiplex PCR. The sample comprises about 320,000 clones, roughly 83% of which are singletons, and 1.6% rests with the top ten. The sample taken for sequencing was peripheral blood. The rearrangement uses TRBV29-1 and TRBJ2-1, with TRBD2 matching 16 bases. This clonotype was obtained from a woman between 45 and 65 years old with acute or convalescent COVID-19. In DNA form, the CDR3 reads TGCAGCGTGGCAGGAGTAGGGACTAGCGGGAGGGCCGGGGAGCAGTTCTTC. Its translation is CSVAGVGTSGRAGEQFF.